The next 7 T cell receptor beta chains were all read from a single sample in a study of tumor-infiltrating lymphocytes in primary liver carcinoma. A primer in the constant region served to generate TCR beta cDNA from approximately 450 ng of total RNA. Libraries of TCR beta came from three nested multiplex PCR rounds with slightly modified ARM-PCR. Primers for the first two PCR rounds were TRBV1-TRBV30 forward primers and a C-beta reverse primer (around 10 cycles per round). TCRdb analysed the multiplex PCR reads with MiXCR anew, one entry per CDR3 protein. The sample carries 100,000 to 150,000 distinct CDR3 sequences, around 64% recorded once. Joint extraction of RNA and DNA used roughly 20-32 mg of bulk tissue that was unsorted. The sequencing sample was made of liver tumor tissue from sampling region 3. The sample's subset: tumor region T3, left-lateral pole. These receptors originate from a woman aged 55-70 years with primary liver carcinoma and hepatitis B virus infection.

This clonotype showed up just a few times. Mismatch with germline at one junction end may stem from a read error. The V gene is TRBV11-2, the J gene TRBJ1-3; 8 positions agree with TRBD1. Germline V lookup: CDR1 SGHAT, CDR2 FQNNGV. The CDR3 sequence is 16 residues long. CDR3 residues: CASTPTGQAPGNTIYF. Here the CDR3 DNA reads TGTGCCAGCACACCAACGGGACAGGCCCCTGGGAACACCATATATTTT.

Concerning this clonotype itself: Its ends do not fully match the called genes, so a read error is possible. The rearrangement uses TRBV12-3 or TRBV12-4 and TRBJ2-2, with a tentative D call TRBD2 (6 bases). The CDR3 sequence is 15 residues long. CDR3 protein: CASSLGTGWTREMFF. CDR3 bases: TGTGCCAGCAGTTTGGGTACAGGCTGGACCCGGGAGATGTTTTTT.

For this clonotype: A read error may produce the germline difference seen at one junction end. The chain uses TRBV28 and TRBJ2-2, with 9 bases aligning to TRBD1. CDR3 length: 16 amino acids. Germline CDR1 MDHEN, CDR2 SYDVKM. DNA for the CDR3: TGTGGCAGCAGTTGGGGACAGGGCCTTTACATCGGGGAGCTGTTTTTT. It is translated as CGSSWGQGLYIGELFF. Full variable domain (rest looked up from reference TRBV28 and TRBJ2-2): DVKVTQSSRYLVKRTGEKVFLECVQDMDHENMFWYRQDPGLGLRLIYFSYDVKMKEKGDIPEGYSVSREKKERFSLILESASTNQTSMYLCGSSWGQGLYIGELFFGEGSRLTVL.

Remarks on this clonotype: A much larger clone sits a single nucleotide away, making a read error possible. The V call is TRBV28, the J call TRBJ2-5, with D perhaps given as TRBD1 or TRBD2 (5 bases each). The CDR3 runs to 12 residues. Germline V CDR1 and CDR2: MDHEN, SYDVKM. Here the CDR3 reads CASTIRGETHYF. The DNA of the CDR3 is TGTGCCAGCACTATTCGAGGGGAGACCCACTACTTC.

The chain uses TRBV29-1 and TRBJ1-2; D gene unclear. V was pared by 6 bases and J by 4 bases, with 12 bases between. The CDR3 extends over 12 amino acids. CDR1 and CDR2 from the germline V gene are SQVTM and ANQGSEA. CDR3 sequence reads: CSVRLTIYGYTF. In nucleotides, the CDR3 is TGCAGCGTCCGCCTAACGATCTATGGCTACACCTTC.

The chain combines TRBV11-2 with TRBJ2-1, with 14 bases that match TRBD2. The V and J ends lost 9 bases and 12 bases, in that order; junction bases with no gene match: 19. CDR1 is SGHAT and CDR2 is FQNNGV in the germline V gene. This CDR3 has 17 amino acids. The CDR3 coding sequence is TGTGCCAGTAGCAGGAGACTAGCGGGAGGGCAGGGGGATGTGCAGTTCTTC. It specifies CASSRRLAGGQGDVQFF.

As regards this clonotype: Its ends do not fully match the called genes, so a read error is possible. This chain uses TRBV12-3 or TRBV12-4 with TRBJ2-3; a weak D match, TRBD2 (5 bases). This CDR3 is 16 amino acids long. This CDR3 reads CATSSALPSISDTQYF. In DNA, the CDR3 is TGTGCCACCAGTTCTGCTTTGCCTAGCATATCAGATACTCAGTATTTT.